This T cell receptor (beta chain) was identified during a study of blood T cell repertoires in COVID-19. About the research overall: In each case, the material was cDNA or gDNA derived from T cells, B-cell-depleted T cells, or PBMCs.

This clone was seen more than once but under ten times. CDR3 length equals 14 residues. With 6 bases removed from V and 1 base from J, the gap between germline ends came to 12 bases. CDR1 is KGHSH, CDR2 LQKENI, per germline. In the source study's methods: Reference gene primer amplification yielded estimated nucleated cell counts. Profiled with immunoSEQ multiplex PCR; TCRdb holds only in-frame clones, not every one. Clone size and V and J calls were adopted from that table, with D and trimming inferred from the DNA. Of under 300,000 clones in the sample, 75% to 90% were seen once. The genes are TRBV18 and TRBJ1-1, with a weak D call TRBD1 (6 bases). Sequencing was carried out using peripheral blood. The sequence was collected from a woman aged 70-85 years with acute or convalescent COVID-19. CDR3 sequence: CASSPSQGNTEAFF. The CDR3 DNA reads as TGTGCCAGCTCGCCGTCACAGGGGAACACTGAAGCTTTCTTT.